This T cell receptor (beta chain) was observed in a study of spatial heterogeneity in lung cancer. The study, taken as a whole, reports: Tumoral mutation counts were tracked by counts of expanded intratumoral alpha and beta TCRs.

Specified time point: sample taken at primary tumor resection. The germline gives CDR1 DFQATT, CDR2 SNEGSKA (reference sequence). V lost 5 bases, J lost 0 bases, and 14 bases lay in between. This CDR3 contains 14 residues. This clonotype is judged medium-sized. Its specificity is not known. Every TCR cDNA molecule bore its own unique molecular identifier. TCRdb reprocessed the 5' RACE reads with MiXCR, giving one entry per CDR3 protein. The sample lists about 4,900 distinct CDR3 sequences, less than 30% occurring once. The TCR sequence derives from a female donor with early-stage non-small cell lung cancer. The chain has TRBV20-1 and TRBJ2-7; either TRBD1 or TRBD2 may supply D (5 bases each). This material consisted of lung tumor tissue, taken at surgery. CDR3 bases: TGCAGTGCTGGTCCGGGACCGGTCTCCTACGAGCAGTACTTC. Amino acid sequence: CSAGPGPVSYEQYF.